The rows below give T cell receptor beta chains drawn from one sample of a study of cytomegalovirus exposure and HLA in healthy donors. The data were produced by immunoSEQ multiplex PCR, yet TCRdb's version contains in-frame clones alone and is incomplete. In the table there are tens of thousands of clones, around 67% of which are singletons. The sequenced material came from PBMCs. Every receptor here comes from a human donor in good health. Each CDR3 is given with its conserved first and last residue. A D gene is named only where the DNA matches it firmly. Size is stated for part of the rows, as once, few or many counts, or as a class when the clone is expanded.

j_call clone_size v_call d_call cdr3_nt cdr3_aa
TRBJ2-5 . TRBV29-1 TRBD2 TGCAGCGTTGAAGAGGGAGGCGGGGGGGCCTTCGGGGAGACCCAGTACTTC CSVEEGGGGAFGETQYF
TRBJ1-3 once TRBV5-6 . TGTGCCAGCAGCCTCGTAGGTGAGGGCACGGGAAACACCATATATTTT CASSLVGEGTGNTIYF
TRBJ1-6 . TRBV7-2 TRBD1 TGTGCCAGCACCCTTCAGCAGGGGGCAGATAATTCACCCCTCCACTTT CASTLQQGADNSPLHF
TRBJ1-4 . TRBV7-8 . TGTGCCAGCAGCTTAACGGCAGGGACAACTAATGAAAAACTGTTTTTT CASSLTAGTTNEKLFF
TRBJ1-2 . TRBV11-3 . TGTGCCAGCAGCTTAGTTGGGGGCAGGGGTCCATATGGCTACACCTTC CASSLVGGRGPYGYTF
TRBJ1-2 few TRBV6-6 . TGTGCCAGCAGCCGACAAGGCTATGGCTACACCTTC CASSRQGYGYTF
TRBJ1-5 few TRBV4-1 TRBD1 TGCGCCAGCAGCTCAGCGACAGGGGGCGTCAATCAGCCCCAGCATTTT CASSSATGGVNQPQHF
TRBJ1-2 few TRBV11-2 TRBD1 TGTGCCAGCAGCTACGGACAGGGGTATAATCGCTACACCTTC CASSYGQGYNRYTF
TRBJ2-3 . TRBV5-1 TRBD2 TGCGCCAGCAGCTTAGCCTCTACTAGCGGGGCATCAGATACGCAGTATTTT CASSLASTSGASDTQYF
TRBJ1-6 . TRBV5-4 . TGTGCCAGCAGCAGATCGAGGTCCTATAATTCACCCCTCCACTTT CASSRSRSYNSPLHF
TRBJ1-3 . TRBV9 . TGTGCCAGCAGCGAAACGGGACATAGTACTGGAAACACCATATATTTT CASSETGHSTGNTIYF
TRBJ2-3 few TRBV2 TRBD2 TGTGCCAGCAGTGTGCGAGCGGGGGGTACAGATACGCAGTATTTT CASSVRAGGTDTQYF
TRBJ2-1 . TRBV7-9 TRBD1 TGTGCCAGCAGCACCCTGGACAGGGTTAAGCACAATGAGCAGTTCTTC CASSTLDRVKHNEQFF
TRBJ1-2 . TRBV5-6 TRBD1 TGTGCCAGCTCGAGACAGGGGGCATTGCTAGTCTATGGCTACACCTTC CASSRQGALLVYGYTF
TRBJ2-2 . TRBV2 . TGTGCCAGCAGTGAAGGCAGGGGCGCCGGGGAGCTGTTTTTT CASSEGRGAGELFF
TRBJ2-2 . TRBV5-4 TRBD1 TGTGCCAGCAGCTTGAGGACAGGGGGCTCCGGGGAGCTGTTTTTT CASSLRTGGSGELFF
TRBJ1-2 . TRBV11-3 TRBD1 TGTGCCAGCAGTCTAACTCGTTGGGACAGCAACAAGACTAACTATGGCTACACCTTC CASSLTRWDSNKTNYGYTF
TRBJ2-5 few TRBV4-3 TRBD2 TGCGCCAGCAGCCAAAGTCCACTAGCGGGGAGAGAGACCCAGTACTTC CASSQSPLAGRETQYF
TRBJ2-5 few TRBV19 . TGTGCCAGTAGTATATTCGGGGAAGGTCTGGAGACCCAGTACTTC CASSIFGEGLETQYF
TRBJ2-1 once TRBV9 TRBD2 TGTGCCAGCAGCCCAAGACTAGCGGATTACAATGAGCAGTTCTTC CASSPRLADYNEQFF
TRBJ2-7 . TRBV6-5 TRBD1 TGTGCCAGCAGTTACGGACAGGGGGCGTCCTACGAGCAGTACTTC CASSYGQGASYEQYF
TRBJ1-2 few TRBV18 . TGTGCCAGCTCACACGGATCATGGGGGGAGCGATACACCTTC CASSHGSWGERYTF
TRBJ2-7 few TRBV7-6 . TGTGCCAGCAGCTTAGGTGGAGGGGCCTACGAGCAGTACTTC CASSLGGGAYEQYF
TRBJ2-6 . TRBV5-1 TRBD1 TGCGCCAGCAGCGAGACAGGGGGCACTGGGGCCAACGTCCTGACTTTC CASSETGGTGANVLTF
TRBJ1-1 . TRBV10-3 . TGTGCCATCAGTGAGAGACAGGCGAACACTGAAGCTTTCTTT CAISERQANTEAFF
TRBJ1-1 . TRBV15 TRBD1 TGTGCCACCAGCAGTGACAGGGGGGGACTGAACACTGAAGCTTTCTTT CATSSDRGGLNTEAFF
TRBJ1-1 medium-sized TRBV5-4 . TGTGCCAGCAGCAAGACAGGCGGGTGGGACACTGAAGCTTTCTTT CASSKTGGWDTEAFF
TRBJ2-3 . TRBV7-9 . TGTGCCTCCAGCGGGGATACGCAGTATTTT CASSGDTQYF
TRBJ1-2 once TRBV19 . TGTGCCAGTAGTATAGGGGGCAGTAACTATGGCTACACCTTC CASSIGGSNYGYTF
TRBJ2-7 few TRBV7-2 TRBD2 TGTGCCAGCAGCTTTAGCGGGGGTTCCGGCGAGCAGTACTTC CASSFSGGSGEQYF
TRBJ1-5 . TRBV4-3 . TGCGCCAGCAGCCAAGATTGGAGGGTAAATCAGCCCCAGCATTTT CASSQDWRVNQPQHF
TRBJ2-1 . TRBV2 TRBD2 TGTGCCAGCAGTGTAACTAGCGGTGAGCAGTTCTTC CASSVTSGEQFF
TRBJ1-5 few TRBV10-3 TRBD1 TGTGCCATCAGTGAGGGACAGGGGGCCGGCAATCAGCCCCAGCATTTT CAISEGQGAGNQPQHF
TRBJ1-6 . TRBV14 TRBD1 TGTGCCAGCAGCCAAGTGGGGGTCGGGACAGGGTCTAGGGCCCTCCACTTT CASSQVGVGTGSRALHF
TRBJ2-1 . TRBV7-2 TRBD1 TGTGCCAGCAGCTTAGCTGGGACAGTCTACAATGAGCAGTTCTTC CASSLAGTVYNEQFF
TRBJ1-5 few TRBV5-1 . TGCGCCAGCAGCCGGGATAGCAATCAGCCCCAGCATTTT CASSRDSNQPQHF
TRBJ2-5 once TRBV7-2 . TGTGCCAGCAGCCGGGACTGGACGGAGACCCAGTACTTC CASSRDWTETQYF
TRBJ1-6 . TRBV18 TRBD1 TGTGCCAGCTCGCCCGGGACAGGTTCGGCACCCCTCCACTTT CASSPGTGSAPLHF
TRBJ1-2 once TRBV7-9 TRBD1 TGTGCCAGCAGCGCCTGGGACAGGGGGCTCGTTGGCTACACCTTC CASSAWDRGLVGYTF